This T cell receptor (beta chain) was documented in a study of blood T cell repertoires in COVID-19 (dated by TCRdb to 2018 to 2021). Turning to the overall study: Samples covering the acute and convalescent phases of COVID-19 were provided by collaborators in the United States, Italy and Spain. The repertoires were released in a freely available public database meant as a resource for research on the immune response to SARS-CoV-2. Subjects who had been exposed to COVID-19, were actively infected with it, or had recovered from it provided the deeply sampled blood TCRbeta repertoires that made up the dataset. Where HLA class I and class II types were available, the types were taken from metadata supplied by the sample provider, not from assay-based typing. A de-identified subject ID, COVID-19 status, age in years and sex were almost always included in the sample metadata. The material from the prospective study consisted of cDNA or gDNA derived from T cells, B-cell-depleted T cells, or PBMCs. Samples were obtained from the ongoing ImmuneRACE study (first 160 participants) and from about 1,300 subjects provided by 6 global collaborators. Findings and caveats that apply to the study as a whole: The amount of clinical and demographic metadata varied by source and participant and was provided uncurated.

CDR1 SGHNT and CDR2 YYREEE were looked up in the germline V gene (reference sequence). From cysteine to phenylalanine, the CDR3 is 15 amino acids long. CDR3 DNA only is kept here, 45 bases in frame from base 1. Compared with germline, V lacks 2 bases and J lacks 3 bases; bases without a gene match: 3. TCRbeta CDR3 regions were amplified from genomic DNA using the immunoSEQ Assay, a bias-controlled multiplex PCR. The original pipeline was this. The number of nucleated cells in each sample was estimated by amplification of reference gene primers within the assay. To quantify the absolute abundance of each unique TCRbeta CDR3 rearrangement, sequence reads were collapsed and filtered. For each sample, productive Simpson clonality was calculated as the square root of Simpson's diversity index across productive rearrangements. What TCRdb holds here is the immuneACCESS table cut down to in-frame rearrangements. Part of the clones is not present; checked against another copy, under half of the missing clones reflect an unresolved V gene, and the others are unexplained. The V and J calls and clone size were taken over from that table, and D and trimming were inferred from the DNA. The sample records about 75,000 clones, around 74% of which are singletons. The ten largest clones represent 5.4% of the sample.

Collaborating institutions collected whole blood in K2EDTA tubes following their own protocols. For TCRbeta analysis, collaborators shipped samples in one of three forms: frozen whole blood, isolated PBMCs, or DNA extracted from either of those sample types. Points on this clone: Its antigen is currently not known. No per-base quality is available; no much larger clone lies one base away.

The sequencing input was peripheral blood. The rearranged chain carries TRBV5-4 and TRBJ2-1; the junction holds 9 bases that match TRBD2. The clonotype was recovered from a woman of 80 years or more with active or convalescent COVID-19. The DNA reads as follows: TGTGCCAGCAGCTTAGAAGCGGGGGGCTACAATGAGCAGTTCTTC. Its protein reads: CASSLEAGGYNEQFF. With all but the CDR3 taken from the reference TRBV5-4 and TRBJ2-1 genes, the full variable domain is: ETGVTQSPTHLIKTRGQQVTLRCSSQSGHNTVSWYQQALGQGPQFIFQYYREEENGRGNFPPRFSGLQFPNYSSELNVNALELDDSALYLCASSLEAGGYNEQFFGPGTRLTVL.